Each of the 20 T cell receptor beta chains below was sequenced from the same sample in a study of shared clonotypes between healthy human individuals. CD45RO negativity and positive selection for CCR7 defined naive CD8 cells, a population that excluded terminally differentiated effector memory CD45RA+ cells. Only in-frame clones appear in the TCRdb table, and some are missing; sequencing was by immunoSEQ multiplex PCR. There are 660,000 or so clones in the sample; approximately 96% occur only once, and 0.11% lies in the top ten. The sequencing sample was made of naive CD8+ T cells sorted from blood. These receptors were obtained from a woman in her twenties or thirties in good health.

As DNA, the CDR3 is TGTGCCAGCAGCCCAGGGGCACTCGGGAGCGGGGAGCTGTTTTTT. Encoded protein: CASSPGALGSGELFF. The V gene is TRBV5-5, the J gene TRBJ2-2; either TRBD1 or TRBD2 may supply D (6 bases each). V lost 4 bases and J 7 bases, leaving 17 bases between the germline ends. CDR3 length: 15 amino acids. Germline V CDR1 and CDR2: SGHKS, YYEKEE (reference sequence).

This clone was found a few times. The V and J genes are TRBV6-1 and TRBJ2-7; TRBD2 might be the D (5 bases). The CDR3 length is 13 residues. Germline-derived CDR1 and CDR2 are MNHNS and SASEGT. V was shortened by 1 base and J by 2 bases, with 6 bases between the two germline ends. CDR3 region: CASSEELAYEQYF. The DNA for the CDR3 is TGTGCCAGCAGTGAAGAACTAGCCTACGAGCAGTACTTC.

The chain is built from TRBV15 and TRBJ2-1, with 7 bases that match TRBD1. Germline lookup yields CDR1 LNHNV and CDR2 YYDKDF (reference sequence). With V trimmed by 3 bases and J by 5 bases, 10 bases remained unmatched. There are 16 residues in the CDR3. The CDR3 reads CATSRSPGQRDNEQFF. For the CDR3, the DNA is TGTGCCACCAGCAGGTCTCCGGGACAGAGAGACAATGAGCAGTTCTTC.

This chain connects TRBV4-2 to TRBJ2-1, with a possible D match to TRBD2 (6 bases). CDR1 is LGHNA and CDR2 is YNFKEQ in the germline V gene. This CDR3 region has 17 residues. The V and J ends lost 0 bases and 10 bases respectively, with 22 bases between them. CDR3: CASSQEAERLVRIEQFF. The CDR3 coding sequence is TGTGCCAGCAGCCAAGAGGCCGAGAGACTAGTACGGATCGAGCAGTTCTTC.

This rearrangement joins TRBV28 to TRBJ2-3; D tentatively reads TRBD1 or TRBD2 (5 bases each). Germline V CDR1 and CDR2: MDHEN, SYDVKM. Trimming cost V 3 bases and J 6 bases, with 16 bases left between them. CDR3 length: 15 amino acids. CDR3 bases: TGTGCCAGCAGTTTTTCGGGGCTGCCGTGGGATACGCAGTATTTT. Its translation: CASSFSGLPWDTQYF.

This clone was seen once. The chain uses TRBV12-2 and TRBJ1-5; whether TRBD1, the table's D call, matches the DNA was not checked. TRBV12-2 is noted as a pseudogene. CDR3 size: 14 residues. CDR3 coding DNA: TGTGCAAGTCGCTCAGGGGGTAGCAATCAGCCCCAGCATTTT. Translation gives CASRSGGSNQPQHF.

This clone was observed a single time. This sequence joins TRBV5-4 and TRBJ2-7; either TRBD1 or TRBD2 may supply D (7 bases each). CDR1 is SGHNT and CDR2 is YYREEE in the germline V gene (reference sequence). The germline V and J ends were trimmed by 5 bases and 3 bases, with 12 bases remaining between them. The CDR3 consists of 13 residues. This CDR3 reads CASRPRGGYEQYF. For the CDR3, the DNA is TGTGCCAGCAGACCCAGGGGGGGCTACGAGCAGTACTTC.

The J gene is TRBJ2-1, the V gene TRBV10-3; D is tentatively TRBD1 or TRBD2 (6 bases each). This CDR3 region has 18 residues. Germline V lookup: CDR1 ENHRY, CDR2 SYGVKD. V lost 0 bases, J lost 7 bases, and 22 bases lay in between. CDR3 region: CAISESRGISKGGNEQFF. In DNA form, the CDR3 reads TGTGCCATCAGTGAGTCGAGGGGCATCTCGAAGGGGGGTAATGAGCAGTTCTTC.

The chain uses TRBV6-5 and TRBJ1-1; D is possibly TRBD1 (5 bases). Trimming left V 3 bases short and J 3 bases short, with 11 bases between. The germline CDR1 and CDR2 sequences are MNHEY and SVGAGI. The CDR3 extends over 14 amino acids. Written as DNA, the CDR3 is TGTGCCAGCAGTTATTCGGGGGAGGACACTGAAGCTTTCTTT. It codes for CASSYSGEDTEAFF.

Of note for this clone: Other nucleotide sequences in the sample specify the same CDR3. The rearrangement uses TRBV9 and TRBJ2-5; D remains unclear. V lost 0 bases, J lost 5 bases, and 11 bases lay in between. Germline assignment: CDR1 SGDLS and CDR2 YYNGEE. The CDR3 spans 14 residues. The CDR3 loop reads CASSVGGSGETQYF. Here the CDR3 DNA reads TGTGCCAGCAGCGTAGGGGGATCCGGGGAGACCCAGTACTTC. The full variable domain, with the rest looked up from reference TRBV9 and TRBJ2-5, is DSGVTQTPKHLITATGQRVTLRCSPRSGDLSVYWYQQSLDQGLQFLIQYYNGEERAKGNILERFSAQQFPDLHSELNLSSLELGDSALYFCASSVGGSGETQYFGPGTRLLVL.

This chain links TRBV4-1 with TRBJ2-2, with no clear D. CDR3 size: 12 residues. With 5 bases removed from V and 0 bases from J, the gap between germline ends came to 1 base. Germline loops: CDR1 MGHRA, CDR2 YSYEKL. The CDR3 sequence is CASSANTGELFF. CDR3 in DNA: TGCGCCAGCAGCGCGAACACCGGGGAGCTGTTTTTT.

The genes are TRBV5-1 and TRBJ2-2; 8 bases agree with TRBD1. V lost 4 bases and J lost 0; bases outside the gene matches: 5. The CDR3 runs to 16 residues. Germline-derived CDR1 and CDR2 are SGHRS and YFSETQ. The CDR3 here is CASSLRDRSNTGELFF. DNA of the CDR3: TGCGCCAGCAGCCTCCGGGACAGGTCGAACACCGGGGAGCTGTTTTTT.

The CDR3 coding sequence is TGTGCCAGCAGTTTATCTAGCGGAGGTACCTACGAGCAGTACTTC. Protein sequence: CASSLSSGGTYEQYF. This chain uses TRBV27 with TRBJ2-7; maybe TRBD2 (6 bases). Per germline, CDR1 MNHEY and CDR2 SMNVEV (reference sequence). V shed 0 bases and J shed 2 bases, with 11 bases lying between them. The CDR3 is 15 amino acids.

The CDR3 region has the DNA TGCGCCAGCAGCCTCCCAGCAACGGGGTACACTGAAGCTTTCTTT. Translating gives CASSLPATGYTEAFF. The chain combines TRBV4-1 with TRBJ1-1, with D unresolved. CDR1 MGHRA and CDR2 YSYEKL come from the germline V gene. This CDR3 region has 15 residues. The V gene lost 4 bases and the J gene lost 3 bases, with 15 bases spanning the gap.

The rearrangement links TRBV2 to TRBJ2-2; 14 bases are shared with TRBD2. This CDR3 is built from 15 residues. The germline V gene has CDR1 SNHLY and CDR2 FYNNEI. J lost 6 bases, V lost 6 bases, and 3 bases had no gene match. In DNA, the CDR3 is TGTGCCAGCAGCGAGACTAGCGGGAGGGCCGGGGAGCTGTTTTTT. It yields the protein CASSETSGRAGELFF. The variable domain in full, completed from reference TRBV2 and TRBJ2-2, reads EPEVTQTPSHQVTQMGQEVILRCVPISNHLYFYWYRQILGQKVEFLVSFYNNEISEKSEIFDDQFSVERPDGSNFTLKIRSTKLEDSAMYFCASSETSGRAGELFFGEGSRLTVL.

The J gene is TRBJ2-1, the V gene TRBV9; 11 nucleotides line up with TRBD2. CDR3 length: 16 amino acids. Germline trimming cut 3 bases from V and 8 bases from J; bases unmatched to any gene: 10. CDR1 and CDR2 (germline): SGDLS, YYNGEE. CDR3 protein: CASSALAGDAADEQFF. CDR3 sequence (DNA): TGTGCCAGCAGCGCACTAGCGGGAGATGCGGCAGATGAGCAGTTCTTC.

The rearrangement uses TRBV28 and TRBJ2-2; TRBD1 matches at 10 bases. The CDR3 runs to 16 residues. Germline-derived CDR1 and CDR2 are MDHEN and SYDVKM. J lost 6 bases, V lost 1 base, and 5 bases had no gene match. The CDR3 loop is CASSLYAGTGAGELFF. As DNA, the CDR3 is TGTGCCAGCAGTTTATACGCCGGGACAGGGGCCGGGGAGCTGTTTTTT. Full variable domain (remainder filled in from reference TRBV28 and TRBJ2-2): DVKVTQSSRYLVKRTGEKVFLECVQDMDHENMFWYRQDPGLGLRLIYFSYDVKMKEKGDIPEGYSVSREKKERFSLILESASTNQTSMYLCASSLYAGTGAGELFFGEGSRLTVL.

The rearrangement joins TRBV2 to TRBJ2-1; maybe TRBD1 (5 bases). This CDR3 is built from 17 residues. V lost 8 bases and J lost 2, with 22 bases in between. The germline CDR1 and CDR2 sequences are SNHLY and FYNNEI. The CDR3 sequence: CASAPPGGRVAYNEQFF. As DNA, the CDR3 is TGTGCCAGCGCTCCCCCCGGTGGCAGGGTAGCCTACAATGAGCAGTTCTTC.

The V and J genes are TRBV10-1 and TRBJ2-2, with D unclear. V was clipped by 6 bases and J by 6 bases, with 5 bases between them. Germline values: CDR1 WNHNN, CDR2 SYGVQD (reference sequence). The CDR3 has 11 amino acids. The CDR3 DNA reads TGCGCCAGCAGCTCCGCCGGGGAGCTGTTTTTT. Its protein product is CASSSAGELFF.

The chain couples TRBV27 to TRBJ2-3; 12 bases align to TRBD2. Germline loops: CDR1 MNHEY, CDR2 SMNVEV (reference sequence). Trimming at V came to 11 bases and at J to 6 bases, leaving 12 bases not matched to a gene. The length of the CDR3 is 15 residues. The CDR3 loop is CASTLLAGGYDTQYF. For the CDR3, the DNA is TGTGCCTCCACCCTACTAGCGGGAGGATACGATACGCAGTATTTT.